These 5 T cell receptor beta chains were sequenced from one sample in a study of cytomegalovirus exposure and HLA in healthy donors. The PCR contained 60 Vbeta and 13 Jbeta primers. Produced via immunoSEQ multiplex PCR; TCRdb's table is partial and in-frame only. The repertoire holds about 76,000 clones, with about 66% as singletons. Sequenced sample: PBMCs. The receptors stem from a man in his fifties or sixties in good health and CMV-seropositive.

The rearrangement uses TRBV6-1 and TRBJ1-1, with D perhaps TRBD1 (6 bases). Germline CDR1 is MNHNS and CDR2 is SASEGT. V lost 2 bases, J lost 6 bases, and 16 bases lay in between. The CDR3 totals 15 residues. The CDR3 here is CASSESQGKIAEAFF. The CDR3 DNA reads TGTGCCAGCAGTGAATCTCAGGGGAAGATTGCTGAAGCTTTCTTT.

The chain employs TRBV10-3 and TRBJ2-5, with 8 bases fitting TRBD1. The CDR3 is 16 amino acids. After removal of 3 bases from V and 4 bases from J, the junction contained 10 bases not matched to a gene. Germline CDR1 is ENHRY and CDR2 is SYGVKD. CDR3 region: CAISDYRGVGRETQYF. The DNA for the CDR3 is TGTGCCATCAGTGACTACAGGGGGGTCGGTCGAGAGACCCAGTACTTC.

The V call is TRBV6-1, the J call TRBJ1-6, with TRBD1 matching 7 bases. Germline assignment: CDR1 MNHNS and CDR2 SASEGT. The CDR3 length is 15 residues. With V trimmed by 3 bases and J by 8 bases, 7 bases remained unmatched. DNA for the CDR3: TGTGCCAGCAGTGATAGCAACAGGGGACATTCACCCCTCCACTTT. Its protein product is CASSDSNRGHSPLHF.

The genes are TRBV7-2 and TRBJ1-2, with a weak D call TRBD1 (5 bases). Germline CDR1 SGHTA, CDR2 FQGNSA. This CDR3 comprises 16 residues. V was cut by 4 bases and J by 2 bases, with 17 bases left in between. The CDR3 DNA is TGTGCCAGCAGCTCCATTACGGGGGTGGGAAACTATGGCTACACCTTC. This codes for CASSSITGVGNYGYTF.

The V and J genes are TRBV7-2 and TRBJ2-5; a possible D gene is TRBD2 (6 bases). Trimming took off 1 base at V and 3 bases at J, with 18 bases between the two ends. The CDR3 spans 17 residues. Germline values: CDR1 SGHTA, CDR2 FQGNSA. CDR3 in amino acids: CASSLDVFLWGEETQYF. The CDR3, as DNA: TGTGCCAGCAGCTTAGACGTTTTTTTGTGGGGGGAAGAGACCCAGTACTTC.